Included here is one TCR beta chain sequence, with context. Its target is unknown. V shed 4 bases, J shed 6 bases, and the junction held 8 bases outside the gene matches. CDR3 size: 14 residues. Germline assignment: CDR1 KGHSH and CDR2 LQKENI. These data belong to a study of cytomegalovirus exposure and HLA in healthy donors. General observations from the study: Common viral pathogens (according to a later analysis) appeared linked to several of the most significant clusters.

Use of 60 Vbeta and 13 Jbeta primers characterized the PCR. Measured with immunoSEQ multiplex PCR; TCRdb has only the in-frame clones, and not every one. The repertoire holds 150,000 to 200,000 clones, with under 85% as singletons. This TCR was recovered from a female donor in good health and CMV-seronegative. J is TRBJ1-2 and V is TRBV18; 7 bases align to TRBD1. The sample was PBMCs. The CDR3 region has the DNA TGTGCCAGCTCACTCTCCGGGACAGCGGATGGCTACACCTTC. It specifies CASSLSGTADGYTF. The whole variable domain, remainder taken from reference TRBV18 and TRBJ1-2, is NAGVMQNPRHLVRRRGQEARLRCSPMKGHSHVYWYRQLPEEGLKFMVYLQKENIIDESGMPKERFSAEFPKEGPSILRIQQVVRGDSAAYFCASSLSGTADGYTFGSGTRLTVV.